This TCR beta chain was obtained from a study of long-term antiretroviral therapy in people with HIV. The study, taken as a whole, reports: Transplant-donor-level diversity was not reached after ART, though diversity increased.

Treatment locations for all participants with HIV were in the United States. Specimens retained about 0.95-11 million cryopreserved PBMC preceding DNA extraction. V was trimmed by 5 bases and J by 4 bases, leaving 7 bases between them. This CDR3 comprises 11 residues. The germline CDR1 and CDR2 sequences are SQVTM and ANQGSEA. An immunoSEQ assay, version v3.0, was performed at survey level. Libraries were prepared by immunoSEQ multiplex PCR; TCRdb keeps only in-frame clonotypes and omits some of them. The data contain roughly 18,000 clones, 80% of them singletons. Notes on this clone: Its antigen remains unidentified.

The sample consisted of unsorted PBMCs, taken 2.9 years after starting antiretroviral therapy. The receptor was isolated from a woman between 25 and 40 years old with HIV. The chain joins TRBV29-1 to TRBJ2-3; D is undetermined. Written as DNA, the CDR3 is TGCAGCGTTCGCGTCGCAGATACGCAGTATTTT. It codes for CSVRVADTQYF.